This T cell receptor (beta chain) was obtained from a study of blood T cell repertoires in COVID-19. Across the study: The samples span acute and convalescent COVID-19 from the United States, Italy and Spain. In each case, the material was cDNA or gDNA derived from T cells, B-cell-depleted T cells, or PBMCs.

Libraries were prepared by immunoSEQ multiplex PCR; TCRdb keeps only in-frame clonotypes and omits some of them. This table has around 300,000 clones, around 91% appearing once. Germline V gene lookup returns CDR1 MDHEN and CDR2 SYDVKM. With 5 bases clipped from V and 7 bases from J, the junction kept 8 bases outside the gene matches. The CDR3 is 14 residues long. This chain connects TRBV28 to TRBJ1-3, with 7 bases identical to TRBD1. Sequencing was done on a sample of PBMCs or T cells enriched from blood (not recorded which). The origin of this receptor is a woman aged 18-29 years who had recovered from COVID-19. CDR3 in DNA: TGTGCCAGCAGTCCGGGGGACAGCGAGAACACCATATATTTT. The encoded protein is CASSPGDSENTIYF. Based on the CDR3 plus reference TRBV28 and TRBJ1-3, the full variable domain is DVKVTQSSRYLVKRTGEKVFLECVQDMDHENMFWYRQDPGLGLRLIYFSYDVKMKEKGDIPEGYSVSREKKERFSLILESASTNQTSMYLCASSPGDSENTIYFGEGSWLTVV.